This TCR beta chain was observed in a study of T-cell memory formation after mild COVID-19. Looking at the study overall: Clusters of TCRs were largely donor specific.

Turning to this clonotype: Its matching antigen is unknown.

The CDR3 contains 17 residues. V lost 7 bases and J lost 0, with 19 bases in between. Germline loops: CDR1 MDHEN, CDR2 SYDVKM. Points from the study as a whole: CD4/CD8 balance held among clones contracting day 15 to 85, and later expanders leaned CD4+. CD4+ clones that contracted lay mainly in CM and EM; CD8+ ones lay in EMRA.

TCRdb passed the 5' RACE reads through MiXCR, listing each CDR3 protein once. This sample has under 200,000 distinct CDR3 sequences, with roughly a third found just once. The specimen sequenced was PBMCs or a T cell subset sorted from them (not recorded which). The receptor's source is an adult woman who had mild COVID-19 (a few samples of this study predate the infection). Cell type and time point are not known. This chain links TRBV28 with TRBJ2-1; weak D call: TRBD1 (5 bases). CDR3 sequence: CASNNGRWGSSYNEQFF. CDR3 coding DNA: TGTGCCAGCAACAATGGACGGTGGGGCAGCTCCTACAATGAGCAGTTCTTC.